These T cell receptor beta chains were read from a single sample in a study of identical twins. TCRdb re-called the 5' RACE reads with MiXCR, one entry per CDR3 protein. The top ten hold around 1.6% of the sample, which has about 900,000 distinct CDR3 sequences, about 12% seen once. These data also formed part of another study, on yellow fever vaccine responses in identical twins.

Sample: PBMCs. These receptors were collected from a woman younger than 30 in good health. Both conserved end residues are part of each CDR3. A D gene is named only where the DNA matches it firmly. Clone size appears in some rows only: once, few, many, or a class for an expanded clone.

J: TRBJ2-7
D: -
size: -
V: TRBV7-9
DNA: TGTGCCAGCAGCTTGACAGAAATATCCTACGAGCAGTACTTC
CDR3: CASSLTEISYEQYF

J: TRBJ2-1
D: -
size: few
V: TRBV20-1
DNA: TGCAGTGCTAGAGTTTTAGGGCCCTACAATGAGCAGTTCTTC
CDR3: CSARVLGPYNEQFF

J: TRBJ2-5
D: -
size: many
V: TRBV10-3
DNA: TGTGCCATCACAAGCAGAAAGGGGGAGACCCAGTACTTC
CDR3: CAITSRKGETQYF

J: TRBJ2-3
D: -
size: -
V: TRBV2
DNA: TGTGCCAAAACCAGGGACACAGATACGCAGTATTTT
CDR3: CAKTRDTDTQYF

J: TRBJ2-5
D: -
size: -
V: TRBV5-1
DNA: TGCGCCAGCAGCTTCGAGGTGTCAGAGACCCAGTACTTC
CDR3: CASSFEVSETQYF

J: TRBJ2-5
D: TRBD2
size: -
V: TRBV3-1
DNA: TGTGCCAGCAGCCGACGGACTAGCGTCCAGGAGACCCAGTACTTC
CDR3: CASSRRTSVQETQYF

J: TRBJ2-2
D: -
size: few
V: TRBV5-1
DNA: TGCGCCAGCAGCTTGTACAGGGCGGACACCGGGGAGCTGTTTTTT
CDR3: CASSLYRADTGELFF

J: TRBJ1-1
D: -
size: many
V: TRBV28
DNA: TGTGCCAGCACAACCCAAATGGGGGGAACTGAAGCTTTCTTT
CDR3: CASTTQMGGTEAFF

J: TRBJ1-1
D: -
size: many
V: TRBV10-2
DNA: TGCGCCAGCAGTGAGGGGTGGGGTGATGAAGCTTTCTTT
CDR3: CASSEGWGDEAFF

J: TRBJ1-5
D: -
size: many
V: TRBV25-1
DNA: TGTGCCAGCAGTGAACAGGGTCGGTCCGGTAATCAGCCCCAGCATTTT
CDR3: CASSEQGRSGNQPQHF

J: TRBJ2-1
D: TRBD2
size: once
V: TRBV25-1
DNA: TGTGCCAGCAGTGCAGCGGGGGGGCCGGGTGAGCAGTTCTTC
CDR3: CASSAAGGPGEQFF

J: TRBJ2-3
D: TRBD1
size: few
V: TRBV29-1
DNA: TGCAGCGCCGGACAGGGGACTACAGATACGCAGTATTTT
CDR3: CSAGQGTTDTQYF

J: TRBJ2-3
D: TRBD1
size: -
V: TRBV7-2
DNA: TGTGCCAGCAGCTTCCAGGACAGGTCCTCGCAGTATTTT
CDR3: CASSFQDRSSQYF

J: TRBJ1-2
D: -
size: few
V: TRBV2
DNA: TGTGCCAGCACTGTTATCCCTGGTGACTATGGCTACACCTTC
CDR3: CASTVIPGDYGYTF

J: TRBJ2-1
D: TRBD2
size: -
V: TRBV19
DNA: TGTGCCAGTAGTCGGAGCGGGGGGCCCATCAATGAGCAGTTCTTC
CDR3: CASSRSGGPINEQFF

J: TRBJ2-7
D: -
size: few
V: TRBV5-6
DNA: TGTGCCAGCAGTGACCTCTCCTACGAGCAGTACTTC
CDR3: CASSDLSYEQYF

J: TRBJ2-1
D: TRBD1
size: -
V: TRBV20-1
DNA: TGCAGTGCCGGGACAGGTAGAGGGGTTAATGAGCAGTTCTTC
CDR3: CSAGTGRGVNEQFF

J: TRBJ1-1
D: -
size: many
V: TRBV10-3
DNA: TGTGCCATCACCCCAGGACACTACACTGAAGCTTTCTTT
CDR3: CAITPGHYTEAFF

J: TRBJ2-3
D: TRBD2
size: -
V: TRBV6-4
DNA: TGTGCCAGCAGTCATTCGGCTAGCGGGGCAGATACGCAGTATTTT
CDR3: CASSHSASGADTQYF

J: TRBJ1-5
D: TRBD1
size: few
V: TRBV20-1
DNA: TGCAGTGCTAGGGCCCCCGGACAGGGGAGTCAGCCCCAGCATTTT
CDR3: CSARAPGQGSQPQHF

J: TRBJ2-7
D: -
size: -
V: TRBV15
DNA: TGTGCCACTACGACACACGAGTCCTACGAGCAGTACTTC
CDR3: CATTTHESYEQYF

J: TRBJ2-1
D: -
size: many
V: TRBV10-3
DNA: TGTGCCATCAGAAGGGACGCCTACAATGAGCAGTTCTTC
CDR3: CAIRRDAYNEQFF

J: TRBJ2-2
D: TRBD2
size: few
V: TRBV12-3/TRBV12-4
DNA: TGTGCCAGCAGTCCCGGGACTAGGGGGGACGGCGGGGAGCTGTTTTTT
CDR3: CASSPGTRGDGGELFF

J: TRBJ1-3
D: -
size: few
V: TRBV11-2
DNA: TGTGCCAGCAGCTTTCCCAGGGCGGGGGGGACTGGAAACACCATATATTTT
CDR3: CASSFPRAGGTGNTIYF

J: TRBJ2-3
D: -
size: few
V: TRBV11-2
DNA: TGTGCCAGCAGCTTAGGTAGTGCGCAGTATTTT
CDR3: CASSLGSAQYF

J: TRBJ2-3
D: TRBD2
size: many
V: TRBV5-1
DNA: TGCGCCAGCCGCTGGTCGACTAGCGGGAGTGTAAACGAGAAGTATTTT
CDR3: CASRWSTSGSVNEKYF

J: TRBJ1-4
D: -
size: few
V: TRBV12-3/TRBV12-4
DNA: TGTGCCAGCAGTCTACCGGTTCTAAGTGAAAAACTGTTTTTT
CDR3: CASSLPVLSEKLFF

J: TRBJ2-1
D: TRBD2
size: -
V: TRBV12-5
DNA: TGTGCTAGTGGTTTGCGTCAAGCGGGAGGGTACAATGAGCAGTTCTTC
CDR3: CASGLRQAGGYNEQFF

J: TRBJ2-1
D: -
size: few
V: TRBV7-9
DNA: TGTGCCAGCTCCCCGGGTAGGTCCGGCAATGAGCAGTTCTTC
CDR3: CASSPGRSGNEQFF

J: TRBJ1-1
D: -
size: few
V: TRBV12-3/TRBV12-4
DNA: TGTGCCAGCAGTTCCAACAGGGACTTGAACACTGAAGCTTTCTTT
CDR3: CASSSNRDLNTEAFF

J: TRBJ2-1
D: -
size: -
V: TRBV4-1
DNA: TGCGCCAGCAGCCAAGATAGGAGGGGGAGTGAGCAGTTCTTC
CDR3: CASSQDRRGSEQFF

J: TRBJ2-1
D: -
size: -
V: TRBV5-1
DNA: TGCGCCAGCGATTCCGGGGCGAGTGAGCAGTTCTTC
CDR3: CASDSGASEQFF

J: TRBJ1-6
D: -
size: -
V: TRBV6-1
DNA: TGTGCCAGCAGGCACAGGGAGGATAATTCACCCCTCCACTTT
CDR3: CASRHREDNSPLHF

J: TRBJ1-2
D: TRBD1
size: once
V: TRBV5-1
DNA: TGCGCCAGCAGCCCCTCGGGACAGGGGGCGGGGGGCTACACCTTC
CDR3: CASSPSGQGAGGYTF

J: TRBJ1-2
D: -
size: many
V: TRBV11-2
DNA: TGTGCCAGCATCCCTACGGTGCGACCGGGGCACTTTTCGAGTAACTATGGCTACACCTTC
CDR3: CASIPTVRPGHFSSNYGYTF

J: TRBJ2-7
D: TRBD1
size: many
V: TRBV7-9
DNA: TGTGCCAGCAGCTCGCCGGACAGGAAACCCTACGAGCAGTACTTC
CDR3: CASSSPDRKPYEQYF

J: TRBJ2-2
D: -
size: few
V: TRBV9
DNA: TGTGCCAGCAGCATCTCCCTCTGGGGGGCGACCGGGGAGCTGTTTTTT
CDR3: CASSISLWGATGELFF

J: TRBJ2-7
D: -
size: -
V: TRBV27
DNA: TGTGCCAGCAGTTCCCTGGGAGCTAGCTACGAGCAGTACTTC
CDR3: CASSSLGASYEQYF

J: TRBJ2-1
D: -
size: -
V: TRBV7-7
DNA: TGTGCCAGCAGCCCAAAGGTCGGGCTCAGCGATGAGCAGTTCTTC
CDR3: CASSPKVGLSDEQFF

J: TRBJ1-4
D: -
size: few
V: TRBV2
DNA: TGTGCCAGCAGTGGACAAGCAATAAATGAAAAACTGTTTTTT
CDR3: CASSGQAINEKLFF

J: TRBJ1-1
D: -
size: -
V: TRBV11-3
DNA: TGTGCCAGCAGCCCACCTTGGGGGACTGAAGCTTTCTTT
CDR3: CASSPPWGTEAFF

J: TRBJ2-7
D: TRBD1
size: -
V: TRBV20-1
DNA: TGCAGTGCGGACAGGAAGGTCCTTGGGGCTTACGAGCAGTACTTC
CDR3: CSADRKVLGAYEQYF

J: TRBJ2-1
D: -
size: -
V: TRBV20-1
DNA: TGCAGTGCTGTAGGGAATGAGCAGTTCTTC
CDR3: CSAVGNEQFF

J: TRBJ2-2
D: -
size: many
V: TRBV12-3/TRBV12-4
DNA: TGTGCCAGCAGCCCAGGGGTTCTAAACACCGGGGAGCTGTTTTTT
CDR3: CASSPGVLNTGELFF

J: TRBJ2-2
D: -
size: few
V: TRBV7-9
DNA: TGTGCCAGCAGCTTAATTGAGGGAAGGGACACCGGGGAGCTGTTTTTT
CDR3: CASSLIEGRDTGELFF

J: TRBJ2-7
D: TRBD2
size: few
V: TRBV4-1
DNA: TGCGCCAGCAGCCAAGCAGCGGGAGGGGGATTATACGAGCAGTACTTC
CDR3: CASSQAAGGGLYEQYF

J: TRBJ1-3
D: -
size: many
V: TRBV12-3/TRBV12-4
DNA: TGTGCCAGACCTAGTGGCCTTTCAAACACCATATATTTT
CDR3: CARPSGLSNTIYF

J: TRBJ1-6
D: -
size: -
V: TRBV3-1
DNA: TGTGCCAGCAGCGCCACACAGGGTATAGGATCACCCCTCCACTTT
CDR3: CASSATQGIGSPLHF

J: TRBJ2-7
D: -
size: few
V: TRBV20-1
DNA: TGCAGTGCTAGAGGAGCGGTAGGGCCTTACGAGCAGTACTTC
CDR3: CSARGAVGPYEQYF

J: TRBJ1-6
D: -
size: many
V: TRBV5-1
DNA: TGCGCCAGCAGCGATTACAGGGAAATCTATTCACCCCTCCACTTT
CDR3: CASSDYREIYSPLHF

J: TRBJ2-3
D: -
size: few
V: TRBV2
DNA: TGTGCCAGCAGAGAAGGGACGTTGAGCACAGATACGCAGTATTTT
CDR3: CASREGTLSTDTQYF

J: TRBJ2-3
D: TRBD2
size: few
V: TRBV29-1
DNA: TGCAGCGCCCAAACTCCCGGGACTAGCGGGAGGGCCTCAGATACGCAGTATTTT
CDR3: CSAQTPGTSGRASDTQYF

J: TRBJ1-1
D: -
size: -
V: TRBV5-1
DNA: TGCGCCAGCAGCTCGAATAGACAGGTGAAATCGAACACTGAAGCTTTCTTT
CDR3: CASSSNRQVKSNTEAFF

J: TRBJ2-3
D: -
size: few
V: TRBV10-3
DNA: TGTGCCATCACGGGTAACACAGATACGCAGTATTTT
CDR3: CAITGNTDTQYF

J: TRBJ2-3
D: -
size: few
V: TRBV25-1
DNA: TGTGCCAGCACCCCCGCGGCCGGGGTGGATACGCAGTATTTT
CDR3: CASTPAAGVDTQYF

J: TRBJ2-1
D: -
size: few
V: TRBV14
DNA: TGTGCCAGCAGGCATACTAGCCACAATGAGCAGTTCTTC
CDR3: CASRHTSHNEQFF

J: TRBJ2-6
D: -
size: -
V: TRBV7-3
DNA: TGTGCCAGCAGCTTAATGTCAGGGTCTGGGGCCAACGTCCTGACTTTC
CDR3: CASSLMSGSGANVLTF

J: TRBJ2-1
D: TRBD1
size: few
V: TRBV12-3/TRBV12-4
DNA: TGTGCCAGCAATGACAGGGGGCCATACAATGAGCAGTTCTTC
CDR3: CASNDRGPYNEQFF

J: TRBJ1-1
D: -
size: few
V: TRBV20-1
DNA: TGCAGTGCTAGAGATGAGGGGTTCACTGAAGCTTTCTTT
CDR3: CSARDEGFTEAFF